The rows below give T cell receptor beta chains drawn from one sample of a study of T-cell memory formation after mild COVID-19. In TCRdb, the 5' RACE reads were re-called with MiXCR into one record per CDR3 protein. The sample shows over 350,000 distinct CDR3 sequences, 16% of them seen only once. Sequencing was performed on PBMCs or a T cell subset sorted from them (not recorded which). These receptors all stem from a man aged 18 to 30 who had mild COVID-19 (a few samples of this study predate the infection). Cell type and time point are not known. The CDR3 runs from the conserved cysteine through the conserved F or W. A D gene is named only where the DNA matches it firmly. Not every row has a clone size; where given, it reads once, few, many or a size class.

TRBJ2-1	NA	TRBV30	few	CAWRPLRQVTYNEQFF	TGTGCCTGGAGACCCCTAAGACAGGTGACCTACAATGAGCAGTTCTTC
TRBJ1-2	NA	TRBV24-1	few	CATSDFFRDSGYTF	TGTGCCACCAGTGATTTTTTCCGGGATTCGGGCTACACCTTC
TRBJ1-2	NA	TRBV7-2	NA	CASSQGQFGRRSTYGYTF	TGTGCCAGCAGCCAAGGACAGTTTGGGAGACGGTCTACATATGGCTACACCTTC
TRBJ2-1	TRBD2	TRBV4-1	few	CASSQTSGVNNEQFF	TGCGCCAGCAGCCAGACTAGCGGGGTTAACAATGAGCAGTTCTTC
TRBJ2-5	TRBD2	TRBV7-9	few	CASLPLSGGAYSETQYF	TGTGCCAGCCTACCCTTAAGCGGGGGGGCCTACTCCGAGACCCAGTACTTC
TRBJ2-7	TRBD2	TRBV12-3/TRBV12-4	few	CASSFVPGLAYEQYF	TGTGCCAGCAGTTTCGTCCCGGGACTAGCATACGAGCAGTACTTC
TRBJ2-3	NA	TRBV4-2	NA	CASSQDIPPGSDTQYF	TGTGCCAGCAGCCAAGATATCCCCCCCGGTTCAGATACGCAGTATTTT
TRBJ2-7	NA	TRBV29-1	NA	CSGTLDSRRQYF	TGCAGCGGAACACTCGACAGTCGACGGCAGTACTTC
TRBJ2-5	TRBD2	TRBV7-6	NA	CASTLAGGDETQYF	TGTGCCAGCACTCTAGCGGGGGGGGACGAGACCCAGTACTTC
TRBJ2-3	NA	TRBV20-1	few	CSAQLTSSTDTQYF	TGCAGTGCCCAATTGACGTCTAGCACAGATACGCAGTATTTT
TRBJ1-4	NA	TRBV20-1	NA	CSAREAGNEKLFF	TGCAGTGCTAGAGAGGCAGGGAATGAAAAACTGTTTTTT
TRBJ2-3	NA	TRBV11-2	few	CASSYQSGGTSTDTQYF	TGTGCCAGCAGCTACCAATCTGGAGGAACTAGCACAGATACGCAGTATTTT
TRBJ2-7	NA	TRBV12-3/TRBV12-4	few	CASSLGDGPYEQYF	TGTGCCAGCAGTTTAGGGGACGGCCCCTACGAGCAGTACTTC
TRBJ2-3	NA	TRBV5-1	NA	CASSPGQDTDTQYF	TGCGCCAGCAGCCCCGGACAAGACACAGATACGCAGTATTTT
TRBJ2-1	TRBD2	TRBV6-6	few	CASSAQAGGPNEQFF	TGTGCCAGCAGTGCGCAGGCGGGGGGGCCAAATGAGCAGTTCTTC
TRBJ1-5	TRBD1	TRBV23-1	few	CASSQSIRDRGHQPQHF	TGCGCCAGCAGTCAATCAATCCGGGACAGGGGACATCAGCCCCAGCATTTT
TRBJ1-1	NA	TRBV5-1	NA	CASSLVLLTENTEAFF	TGCGCCAGCAGCTTGGTCCTTTTGACCGAGAACACTGAAGCTTTCTTT
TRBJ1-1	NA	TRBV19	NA	CASIAGKAFF	TGTGCCAGTATCGCAGGGAAAGCTTTCTTT
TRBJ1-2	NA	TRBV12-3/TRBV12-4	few	CASSLRSAVYGYTF	TGTGCCAGCAGTTTACGTTCGGCTGTCTATGGCTACACCTTC
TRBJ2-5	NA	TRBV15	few	CATTNTPEETQYF	TGTGCCACCACAAATACTCCTGAAGAGACCCAGTACTTC
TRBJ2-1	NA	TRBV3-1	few	CASSQDTPGWAGEQFF	TGTGCCAGCAGCCAAGATACCCCTGGGTGGGCGGGTGAGCAGTTCTTC
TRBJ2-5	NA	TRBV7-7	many	CASSLVLKRYQETQYF	TGTGCTAGCAGCTTAGTCTTGAAGCGGTACCAAGAGACCCAGTACTTC
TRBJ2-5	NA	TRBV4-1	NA	CASSQIMRGRETQYF	TGCGCCAGCAGCCAAATTATGAGGGGACGCGAGACCCAGTACTTC
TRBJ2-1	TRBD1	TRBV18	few	CASSPPGQGQFF	TGTGCCAGCTCACCCCCCGGACAGGGCCAGTTCTTC
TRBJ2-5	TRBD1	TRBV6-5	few	CASSYSTGVETQYF	TGTGCCAGCAGTTACTCCACAGGGGTTGAGACCCAGTACTTC
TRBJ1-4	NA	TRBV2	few	CASSDNIEKLFF	TGTGCCAGCAGTGATAATATTGAAAAACTGTTTTTT
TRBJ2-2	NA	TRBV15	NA	CATSKRGSSTGELFF	TGTGCCACCAGCAAGAGGGGGTCTTCGACCGGGGAGCTGTTTTTT
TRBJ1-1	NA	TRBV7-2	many	CASSFRNTEAFF	TGTGCCAGCAGTTTCCGGAACACTGAAGCTTTCTTT
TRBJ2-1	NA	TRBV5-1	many	CASSLDSNEQFF	TGTGCCAGCAGCTTAGATTCCAATGAGCAGTTCTTC
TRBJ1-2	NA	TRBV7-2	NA	CASSTTVSYGYTF	TGTGCCAGCAGCACAACAGTCTCCTATGGCTACACCTTC
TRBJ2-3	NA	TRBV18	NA	CASSEGVPGEYF	TGTGCCAGCTCGGAAGGAGTCCCGGGGGAGTATTTT
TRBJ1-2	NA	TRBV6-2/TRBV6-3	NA	CASTGDNRRYTF	TGTGCCTCCACGGGGGACAACCGGCGCTACACCTTC
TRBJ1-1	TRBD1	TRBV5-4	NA	CASSWGQGNTEAFF	TGTGCCAGCAGCTGGGGACAGGGGAACACTGAAGCTTTCTTT
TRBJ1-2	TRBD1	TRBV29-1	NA	CSVPTGGGYTF	TGCAGCGTTCCGACAGGGGGCGGCTACACCTTC
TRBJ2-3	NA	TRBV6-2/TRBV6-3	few	CATQDTQYF	TGTGCCACCCAAGATACGCAGTATTTT
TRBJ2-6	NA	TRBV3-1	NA	CASSPSRVNSGANVLTF	TGTGCCAGCAGCCCTTCCAGGGTGAACTCTGGGGCCAACGTCCTGACTTTC
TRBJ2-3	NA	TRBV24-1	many	CATSDFPEGPSADTQYF	TGTGCCACCAGTGATTTTCCGGAAGGGCCAAGCGCAGATACGCAGTATTTT
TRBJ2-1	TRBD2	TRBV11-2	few	CASSLGGGGLYNEQFF	TGTGCCAGCAGCTTAGGGGGCGGGGGGCTATACAATGAGCAGTTCTTC
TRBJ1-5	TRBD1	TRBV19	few	CASTRTGGINQPQHF	TGTGCCAGTACGAGGACAGGGGGGATTAATCAGCCCCAGCATTTT
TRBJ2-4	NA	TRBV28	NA	CASNQAPNIQYF	TGTGCCAGCAACCAGGCCCCAAACATTCAGTACTTC
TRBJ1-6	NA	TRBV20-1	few	CSARGGEPYNSPLHF	TGCAGTGCTAGAGGGGGGGAACCGTATAATTCACCCCTCCACTTT
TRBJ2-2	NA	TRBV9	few	CASTIGVSTGELFF	TGTGCCAGCACCATAGGGGTTTCCACCGGGGAGCTGTTTTTT
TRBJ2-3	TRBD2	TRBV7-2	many	CASSLLAGGGDTQYF	TGTGCCAGCAGCTTATTAGCGGGGGGAGGAGATACGCAGTATTTT
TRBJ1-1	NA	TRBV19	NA	CASSPRDRRNTEAFF	TGTGCCAGTAGTCCTAGGGACCGGCGTAACACTGAAGCTTTCTTT
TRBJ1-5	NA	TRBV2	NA	CASTNGGVNQPQHF	TGTGCCAGCACCAACGGAGGAGTCAATCAGCCCCAGCATTTT
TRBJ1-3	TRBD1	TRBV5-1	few	CASSSGTVGNTIYF	TGCGCCAGCAGCTCTGGGACAGTTGGAAACACCATATATTTT
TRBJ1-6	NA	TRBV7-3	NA	CASSLPGPNSPLHF	TGTGCCAGCAGCTTACCAGGGCCAAATTCACCCCTCCACTTT
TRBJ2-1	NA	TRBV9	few	CASSSDKNEQFF	TGTGCCAGCAGCAGTGACAAAAATGAGCAGTTCTTC
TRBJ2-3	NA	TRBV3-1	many	CASSPTWTVSTDTQYF	TGTGCCAGCAGCCCTACCTGGACGGTGAGCACAGATACGCAGTATTTT
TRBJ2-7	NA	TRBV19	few	CASSMAPAYEQYF	TGTGCCAGTAGTATGGCCCCGGCCTACGAGCAGTACTTC
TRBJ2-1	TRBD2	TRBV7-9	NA	CASRLSGGSYNEQFF	TGTGCCAGCCGGCTCTCGGGGGGCTCCTACAATGAGCAGTTCTTC
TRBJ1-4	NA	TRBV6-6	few	CASSPTSGKLFF	TGTGCCAGCAGTCCGACATCGGGAAAACTGTTTTTT
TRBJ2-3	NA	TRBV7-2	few	CASSFVQSSTDTQYF	TGTGCCAGCAGCTTCGTCCAGTCTAGCACAGATACGCAGTATTTT